This T cell receptor (beta chain) was sequenced for a study of CD8 T cells in Susac syndrome. cDNA came from roughly 0.5 to 1 ug RNA primed by random hexamers. TCRdb redid the calling of the immunoSEQ multiplex PCR reads with MiXCR, one entry per CDR3 protein. The table has about 66,000 distinct CDR3 sequences, over 85% seen once. Losses at the gene ends were 5 bases for V and 5 bases for J; bases not matched to a gene: 5. This CDR3 region has 14 residues. Sequenced input: CD8+ T cells from PBMCs. This rearrangement joins TRBV12-3 or TRBV12-4 to TRBJ2-5, with 10 bases lining up with TRBD2. The sequence came from a human donor with multiple sclerosis. CDR3 region: CASSPLAGEETQYF. DNA of the CDR3: TGTGCCAGCAGTCCTCTAGCGGGAGAGGAGACCCAGTACTTC.